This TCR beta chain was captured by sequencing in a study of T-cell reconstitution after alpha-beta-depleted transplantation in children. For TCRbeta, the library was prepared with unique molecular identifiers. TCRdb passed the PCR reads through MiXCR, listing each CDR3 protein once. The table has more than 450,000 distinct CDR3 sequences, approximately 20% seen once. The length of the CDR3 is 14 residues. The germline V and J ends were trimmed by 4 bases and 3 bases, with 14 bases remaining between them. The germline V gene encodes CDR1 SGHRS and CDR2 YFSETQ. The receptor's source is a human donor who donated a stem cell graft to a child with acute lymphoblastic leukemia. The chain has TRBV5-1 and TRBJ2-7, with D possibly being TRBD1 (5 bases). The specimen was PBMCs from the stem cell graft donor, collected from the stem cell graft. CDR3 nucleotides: TGCGCCAGCAGCGCCCCTCCAGGGTTCTACGAGCAGTACTTC. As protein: CASSAPPGFYEQYF. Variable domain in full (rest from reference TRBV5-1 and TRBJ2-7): KAGVTQTPRYLIKTRGQQVTLSCSPISGHRSVSWYQQTPGQGLQFLFEYFSETQRNKGNFPGRFSGRQFSNSRSEMNVSTLELGDSALYLCASSAPPGFYEQYFGPGTRLTVT.